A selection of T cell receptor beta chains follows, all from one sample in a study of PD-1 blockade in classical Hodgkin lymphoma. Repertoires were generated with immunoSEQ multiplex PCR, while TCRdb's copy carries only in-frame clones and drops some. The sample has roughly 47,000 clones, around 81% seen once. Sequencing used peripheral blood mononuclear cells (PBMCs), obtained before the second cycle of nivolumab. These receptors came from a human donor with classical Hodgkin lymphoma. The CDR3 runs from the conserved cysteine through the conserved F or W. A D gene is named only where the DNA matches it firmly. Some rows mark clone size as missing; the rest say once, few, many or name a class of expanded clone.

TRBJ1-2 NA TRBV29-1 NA TGCAGCGTAACGGGACACCGGGACCACAACTATGGCTACACCTTC CSVTGHRDHNYGYTF
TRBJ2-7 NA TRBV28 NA TGTGCCAGCGCTAGGGGGGACAGCCTCTCCTACGAGCAGTACTTC CASARGDSLSYEQYF
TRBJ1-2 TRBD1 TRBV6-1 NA TGTGCCAGCAGAGGGGACAGGGGTACGTGGGGCTACACCTTC CASRGDRGTWGYTF
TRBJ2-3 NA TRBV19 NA TGTGCCAGTAGTATACAGGGGAGGGCCACAGATACGCAGTATTTT CASSIQGRATDTQYF
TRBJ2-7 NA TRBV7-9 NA TGTGCCAGCAGCTTAGCAGTCAGGCAAGAGCAGTACTTC CASSLAVRQEQYF
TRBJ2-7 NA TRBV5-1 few TGCGCCAGCAGCTTGGGGGGCGGGACCTACGAGCAGTACTTC CASSLGGGTYEQYF
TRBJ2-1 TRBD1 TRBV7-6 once TGTGCCAGCAGCGGTACTGGGACAGGGTTGCAATACAATGAGCAGTTCTTC CASSGTGTGLQYNEQFF
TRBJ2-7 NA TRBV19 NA TGTGCCAGTAGTATAATGGTGGGGGAAGCCTACGAGCAGTACTTC CASSIMVGEAYEQYF
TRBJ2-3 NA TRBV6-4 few TGTGCCAGCAGGGACTGGGTTTGCACAGATACGCAGTATTTT CASRDWVCTDTQYF
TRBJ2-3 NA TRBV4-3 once TGCGCCAGCAGCCAAGCACCGACTTATGCTAGCACAGATACGCAGTATTTT CASSQAPTYASTDTQYF
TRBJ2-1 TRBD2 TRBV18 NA TGTGCCAGCTCAAAGGGACTAGCGGGGGCACGGAATGAGCAGTTCTTC CASSKGLAGARNEQFF
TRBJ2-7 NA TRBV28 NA TGTGCCAGCAGGGTGGCGCCCCGCAGGGGCGTCTACGAGCAGTACTTC CASRVAPRRGVYEQYF
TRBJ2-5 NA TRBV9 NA TGTGCCAGCAGCGTTCTGCCTGGCGGAGCGGCCCAGTACTTC CASSVLPGGAAQYF
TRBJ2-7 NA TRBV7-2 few TGTGCCAGCAGCTTAAACCCAGGCCTGGAAGAGCAGTACTTC CASSLNPGLEEQYF
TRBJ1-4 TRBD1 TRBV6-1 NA TGTGCCAGCAGTGTTCTCCGGGACAGGGGGCGGACGAATGAAAAACTGTTTTTT CASSVLRDRGRTNEKLFF
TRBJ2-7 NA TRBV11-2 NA TGTGCCAGCAGCTTATGGAGTAGGGACGAGCAGTACTTC CASSLWSRDEQYF
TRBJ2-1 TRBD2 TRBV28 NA TGTGCCAGCAGTAGCGGGGGGACTACCTACAATGAGCAGTTCTTC CASSSGGTTYNEQFF